A selection of T cell receptor beta chains follows, all from one sample in a study of T cells in Graves' hyperthyroidism and ophthalmopathy. TCRdb re-derived calls from the multiplex PCR reads in MiXCR, one entry per CDR3 protein. The repertoire holds roughly 700,000 distinct CDR3 sequences, with around 40% as singletons. The sequenced sample consisted of blood. These TCRs come from a woman between 40 and 50 years old with Graves' hyperthyroidism. Both conserved end residues are part of each CDR3. The D gene is left open where the match is weak. Clone size, where shown, is once, few, many, or a class for clones that have expanded.

CAISDRQDNEKLFF | TGTGCCATCAGTGATCGGCAGGATAATGAAAAACTGTTTTTT | TRBV10-3 | NA | TRBJ1-4 | many
CAISARTGDREQYF | TGTGCCATCAGTGCTAGAACGGGGGACCGCGAGCAGTACTTC | TRBV10-3 | NA | TRBJ2-7 | once
CASSPTPRKALYGYTF | TGTGCCAGCAGCCCGACCCCCCGGAAAGCTCTCTATGGCTACACCTTC | TRBV11-1 | NA | TRBJ1-2 | NA
CSARDVLRQGGYGYTF | TGCAGTGCTAGAGATGTCCTCAGACAGGGCGGCTATGGCTACACCTTC | TRBV20-1 | TRBD1 | TRBJ1-2 | many
CSARDGRGLNTEAFF | TGCAGTGCTAGAGATGGGCGCGGGTTAAACACTGAAGCTTTCTTT | TRBV20-1 | NA | TRBJ1-1 | few
CASSLGQYTEAFF | TGTGCCAGCAGCCTCGGTCAGTACACTGAAGCTTTCTTT | TRBV12-3/TRBV12-4 | NA | TRBJ1-1 | many
CASSYSGLNTEAFF | TGTGCCAGCAGTTACTCGGGTTTGAACACTGAAGCTTTCTTT | TRBV6-5 | NA | TRBJ1-1 | NA
CASSSGTARGELFF | TGTGCCAGCAGTTCCGGGACGGCAAGGGGGGAGCTGTTTTTT | TRBV2 | NA | TRBJ2-2 | many
CASSSAGTVLYEQYF | TGTGCCAGCAGTTCCGCCGGGACAGTCCTCTACGAGCAGTACTTC | TRBV6-5 | TRBD1 | TRBJ2-7 | NA
CASSMGDRGPQYSNQPQHF | TGTGCCAGTAGTATGGGCGACAGGGGGCCCCAATATAGCAATCAGCCCCAGCATTTT | TRBV19 | TRBD1 | TRBJ1-5 | few
CASSLYYGRLAPQETQYF | TGCGCCAGCAGCTTGTATTATGGGAGGCTAGCGCCTCAAGAGACCCAGTACTTC | TRBV5-1 | NA | TRBJ2-5 | NA
CASSHRDRVHHEQYF | TGTGCCAGCAGCCACCGGGACAGGGTACACCACGAGCAGTACTTC | TRBV7-9 | TRBD1 | TRBJ2-7 | NA
CASSRSGGNAEAFF | TGTGCCAGCAGCCGTAGCGGGGGAAACGCTGAAGCTTTCTTT | TRBV3-1 | NA | TRBJ1-1 | NA
CASSSFSGYEQYF | TGTGCCAGCAGTTCCTTTTCGGGCTACGAGCAGTACTTC | TRBV6-5 | NA | TRBJ2-7 | few
CASSFGTGVTETQYF | TGTGCCAGCAGTTTTGGGACAGGGGTAACAGAGACCCAGTACTTC | TRBV12-3/TRBV12-4 | TRBD1 | TRBJ2-5 | NA
CASQDTSGAGAGELFF | TGCGCCAGCCAGGACACATCCGGGGCAGGGGCCGGGGAGCTGTTTTTT | TRBV10-1 | NA | TRBJ2-2 | NA
CATSDRWAEGYTF | TGTGCCACCAGTGACCGCTGGGCAGAGGGCTACACCTTC | TRBV24-1 | NA | TRBJ1-2 | many
CASSVNPTESGYTF | TGTGCCAGCAGCGTAAATCCCACCGAGAGTGGCTACACCTTC | TRBV9 | NA | TRBJ1-2 | many
CASSPKTGIIETQYF | TGTGCCAGCAGCCCGAAGACAGGGATCATTGAGACCCAGTACTTC | TRBV7-9 | TRBD1 | TRBJ2-5 | many
CASSPGTVRLAGGRDEQYF | TGTGCCAGCAGTCCCGGGACAGTAAGACTAGCGGGGGGTCGTGACGAGCAGTACTTC | TRBV7-9 | TRBD2 | TRBJ2-7 | NA
CASSYSRGFETQYF | TGTGCCAGCAGTTACTCACGGGGATTTGAGACCCAGTACTTC | TRBV6-5 | NA | TRBJ2-5 | many
CAISEGVGGNQPQHF | TGTGCCATCAGTGAGGGGGTAGGCGGCAATCAGCCCCAGCATTTT | TRBV10-3 | NA | TRBJ1-5 | NA
CASSSGGTRRQSYEQYF | TGTGCCAGCAGCTCGGGGGGAACTAGAAGGCAATCCTACGAGCAGTACTTC | TRBV7-2 | TRBD2 | TRBJ2-7 | few
CASSLLPAGNTIYF | TGTGCCAGCAGTTTACTTCCGGCTGGAAACACCATATATTTT | TRBV27 | NA | TRBJ1-3 | NA
CRTTSGDSNTGELFF | TGCAGGACCACTAGCGGGGATTCAAACACCGGGGAGCTGTTTTTT | TRBV20-1 | TRBD2 | TRBJ2-2 | NA
CASSLETLGTYGQYF | TGTGCCAGCAGCTTAGAAACATTGGGTACCTACGGGCAGTACTTC | TRBV7-6 | NA | TRBJ2-7 | NA
CASTRKAQETQYF | TGTGCCAGCACCCGGAAAGCACAAGAGACCCAGTACTTC | TRBV11-2 | NA | TRBJ2-5 | few
CSASPSMAGNTIYF | TGCAGTGCCTCTCCTTCGATGGCTGGAAACACCATATATTTT | TRBV20-1 | NA | TRBJ1-3 | many
CASSLDGYNEAFF | TGTGCCAGCAGCTTAGACGGGTATAATGAAGCTTTCTTT | TRBV7-9 | NA | TRBJ1-1 | NA
CASSVGEIAGELFF | TGTGCCAGCAGCGTAGGGGAGATTGCCGGGGAGCTGTTTTTT | TRBV9 | NA | TRBJ2-2 | NA
CASSAMGASGPLGEQYF | TGTGCCAGCAGCGCGATGGGGGCTAGCGGACCCCTCGGCGAGCAGTACTTC | TRBV7-2 | NA | TRBJ2-7 | many
CASTKGLAIGEQFF | TGTGCCAGCACGAAAGGACTAGCGATCGGTGAGCAGTTCTTC | TRBV7-2 | TRBD2 | TRBJ2-1 | NA
CASSRQGGSGANVLTF | TGTGCCAGCAGCCGCCAGGGGGGCAGTGGGGCCAACGTCCTGACTTTC | TRBV2 | NA | TRBJ2-6 | NA
CATSDGQSSSYNEQFF | TGTGCCACCAGTGATGGGCAGTCGAGCTCCTACAATGAGCAGTTCTTC | TRBV24-1 | NA | TRBJ2-1 | NA
CASAAGKETQYF | TGTGCCAGTGCAGCGGGGAAAGAGACCCAGTACTTC | TRBV19 | TRBD2 | TRBJ2-5 | NA
CASSTSGRVVSGANVLTF | TGTGCCAGCAGCACCAGCGGGAGGGTCGTCTCTGGGGCCAACGTCCTGACTTTC | TRBV7-9 | TRBD2 | TRBJ2-6 | NA
CATSFSELGDTEAFF | TGTGCCACCAGTTTCTCCGAGTTGGGGGACACTGAAGCTTTCTTT | TRBV15 | NA | TRBJ1-1 | many
CASSYSRQGSGNTIYF | TGTGCCAGCAGTTACTCTCGGCAGGGCTCTGGAAACACCATATATTTT | TRBV6-5 | NA | TRBJ1-3 | few
CASSFGTGGPGANVLTF | TGTGCCAGCAGCTTCGGGACAGGGGGCCCTGGGGCCAACGTCCTGACTTTC | TRBV7-8 | TRBD1 | TRBJ2-6 | many
CASSSRTGTTKLNTEAFF | TGCGCCAGCAGCTCGAGGACAGGGACTACTAAATTGAACACTGAAGCTTTCTTT | TRBV5-1 | TRBD1 | TRBJ1-1 | NA
CATSREGRNNQPQHF | TGTGCCACCAGCAGAGAGGGGCGGAACAATCAGCCCCAGCATTTT | TRBV15 | NA | TRBJ1-5 | many
CSAGTSQTLDTQYF | TGCAGTGCCGGGACTAGCCAAACTCTCGATACGCAGTATTTT | TRBV20-1 | TRBD2 | TRBJ2-3 | few
CASSPGQGIYGGYTF | TGTGCCAGCAGCCCGGGACAGGGTATCTACGGTGGCTACACCTTC | TRBV7-9 | TRBD1 | TRBJ1-2 | NA
CASSLTGGQGGNSPLHF | TGTGCCAGCTCCCTTACCGGGGGACAGGGGGGGAATTCACCCCTCCACTTT | TRBV10-3 | TRBD1 | TRBJ1-6 | NA
CASSVIGGEQYF | TGTGCCAGCAGCGTAATCGGTGGCGAGCAGTACTTC | TRBV9 | NA | TRBJ2-7 | many
CASSWRANVLTF | TGTGCCAGCAGCTGGAGGGCCAACGTCCTGACTTTC | TRBV7-8 | NA | TRBJ2-6 | few
CATSDGGYRSPLHF | TGTGCCACCAGTGACGGGGGATATCGGTCACCCCTCCACTTT | TRBV24-1 | NA | TRBJ1-6 | few
CASSLAGHGYEQYF | TGTGCCAGCAGTTTAGCCGGGCACGGCTACGAGCAGTACTTC | TRBV28 | NA | TRBJ2-7 | few
CASSAGGGSNQPQHF | TGTGCCAGCAGTGCTGGGGGGGGTAGCAATCAGCCCCAGCATTTT | TRBV12-3/TRBV12-4 | NA | TRBJ1-5 | NA
CASSAGVRTGELFF | TGTGCCAGCTCGGCGGGAGTAAGGACCGGGGAGCTGTTTTTT | TRBV7-9 | TRBD2 | TRBJ2-2 | NA
CASSRLRTGPQSPLHF | TGTGCCAGCAGCCGACTTAGGACAGGGCCCCAATCACCCCTCCACTTT | TRBV7-9 | TRBD1 | TRBJ1-6 | many
CASSESGINEQYF | TGTGCCAGCAGTGAATCCGGGATCAACGAGCAGTACTTC | TRBV25-1 | NA | TRBJ2-7 | many
CASSELGGPLSGELFF | TGTGCCAGCAGCGAGTTAGGGGGCCCGTTATCCGGGGAGCTGTTTTTT | TRBV12-3/TRBV12-4 | TRBD1 | TRBJ2-2 | NA
CASSLGRLSQETQYF | TGTGCCAGCAGCTTAGGCAGGCTCTCCCAAGAGACCCAGTACTTC | TRBV7-6 | NA | TRBJ2-5 | NA
CSASQGLETQYF | TGCAGTGCTAGCCAGGGACTGGAGACCCAGTACTTC | TRBV20-1 | NA | TRBJ2-5 | many
CSASPYSNQPQHF | TGCAGTGCTAGTCCGTATAGCAATCAGCCCCAGCATTTT | TRBV20-1 | NA | TRBJ1-5 | few
CASSGGTSGSYNEQFF | TGCGCCAGCAGCGGAGGGACTAGCGGTTCCTACAATGAGCAGTTCTTC | TRBV5-1 | TRBD2 | TRBJ2-1 | NA
CASSKGSGDTGELFF | TGTGCCAGTAGTAAAGGATCAGGTGACACCGGGGAGCTGTTTTTT | TRBV19 | NA | TRBJ2-2 | NA
CASSWVLAGGQETQYF | TGTGCCAGCAGTTGGGTACTAGCGGGGGGGCAAGAGACCCAGTACTTC | TRBV6-2/TRBV6-3 | TRBD2 | TRBJ2-5 | NA
CASSQWVERGKETQYF | TGTGCCAGCAGCCAGTGGGTCGAGCGGGGCAAAGAGACCCAGTACTTC | TRBV14 | TRBD2 | TRBJ2-5 | NA